This T cell receptor (beta chain) was sequenced in a study of blood T cell repertoires in COVID-19. Study as a whole: The cDNA or gDNA used as material had been derived from T cells, B-cell-depleted T cells, or PBMCs.

As processed by the authors: Reference gene primer amplification gave estimated nucleated cell counts. Clones were read by immunoSEQ multiplex PCR, and TCRdb kept only the in-frame ones, dropping some. V, J and clone size are taken as reported in that table, and D and trimming were inferred from the DNA itself. The table has about 59,000 clones, around 70% seen once. The V end lost 2 bases, the J end lost 4 bases, and 14 bases lay between the germline ends. The CDR3 is 16 amino acids. Germline lookup yields CDR1 KGHDR and CDR2 SFDVKD. The J gene is TRBJ1-5, the V gene TRBV24-1; possibly TRBD1 for D (5 bases). This TCR was sampled from a woman in her seventies with acute or convalescent COVID-19. Input material: peripheral blood. CDR3 sequence (DNA): TGTGCCACCAGTGATTCCGGGCCGGGGGGGAATCAGCCCCAGCATTTT. Translation gives CATSDSGPGGNQPQHF.